The following is a T cell receptor (beta chain) sequence with its context. The sample is drawn from a study of blood T cell repertoires in COVID-19. Overall study context: Acute and convalescent COVID-19 samples came from the United States, Italy and Spain. Nucleic acid was either cDNA or gDNA, and it came from T cells, B-cell-depleted T cells, or PBMCs.

Deletions cut 4 bases from V and 0 bases from J, with 12 bases between. CDR1 is LNHDA, CDR2 SQIVND, per germline (reference sequence). The CDR3 extends over 15 amino acids. Authors' processing steps: Scientists estimated how many nucleated cells there were by amplifying reference gene primers. Repertoires were generated with immunoSEQ multiplex PCR, while TCRdb's copy carries only in-frame clones and drops some. The D gene and trimming were derived from the DNA, and the V and J assignments and clone size from that table. The sample lists around 100,000 clones; approximately 84% were seen once. The clonotype was recovered from a man between 40 and 49 years old with active or convalescent COVID-19. The sequencing sample was made of peripheral blood. V gene TRBV19 combines with J gene TRBJ1-1; D not resolved. CDR3: CASSSLVQMNTEAFF. The CDR3, as DNA: TGTGCCAGTAGTAGCCTCGTTCAGATGAACACTGAAGCTTTCTTT. Based on the CDR3 plus reference TRBV19 and TRBJ1-1, the full variable domain is DGGITQSPKYLFRKEGQNVTLSCEQNLNHDAMYWYRQDPGQGLRLIYYSQIVNDFQKGDIAEGYSVSREKKESFPLTVTSAQKNPTAFYLCASSSLVQMNTEAFFGQGTRLTVV.